The T cell receptor beta chain described here comes from a study of shared clonotypes between healthy human individuals. Study-wide results and caveats: With few donors, the genetic and exposure-history diversity represented was limited. How much donors shared clonotypes was expected to be affected by sequencing depth.

Every subset had its genomic DNA shared out evenly among several immunoSEQ plates. Sequenced by immunoSEQ multiplex PCR; TCRdb stores in-frame clones only, minus some. This sample has about 500,000 clones, with over 60% found just once. This clone was detected only once. Its antigen remains unidentified. Adult Caucasians living in Nashville, Tennessee made up all of the donors. V dropped 2 bases and J dropped 2; count of bases not matched to a gene: 2. Germline V CDR1 and CDR2: SGHNT, YYREEE (reference sequence). The CDR3 consists of 14 residues. The V call is TRBV5-4, the J call TRBJ2-7, with TRBD2 identical over 9 bases. The origin of this receptor is a woman in her 40s in good health. Some clones in this sample may be carry-over from other donors' samples. Sequencing was done on a sample of PBMCs. CDR3 coding DNA: TGTGCCAGCAGCTTTAGCGGGAGTGCCTACGAGCAGTACTTC. It codes for CASSFSGSAYEQYF.